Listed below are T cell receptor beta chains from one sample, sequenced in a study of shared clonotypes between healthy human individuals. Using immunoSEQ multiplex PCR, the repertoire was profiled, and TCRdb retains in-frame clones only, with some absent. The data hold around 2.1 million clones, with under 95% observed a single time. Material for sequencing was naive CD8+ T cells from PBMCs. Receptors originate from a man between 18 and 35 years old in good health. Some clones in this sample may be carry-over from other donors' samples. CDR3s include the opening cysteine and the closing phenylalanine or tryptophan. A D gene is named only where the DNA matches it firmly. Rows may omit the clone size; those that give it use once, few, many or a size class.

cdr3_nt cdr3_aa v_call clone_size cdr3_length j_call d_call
TGTGCCAGCAGCATGCCGGGACTAGCTACAACAGATACGCAGTATTTT CASSMPGLATTDTQYF TRBV28 NA 16 TRBJ2-3 TRBD2
TGTGCCAGCAGCTTACCCGCGGCTCCTCTCCACTTT CASSLPAAPLHF TRBV7-9 NA 12 TRBJ1-6 NA
TGCGCCAGCAGCCCTGGGGCTAGCGGGAGTGGCGAGCAGTACTTC CASSPGASGSGEQYF TRBV4-3 NA 15 TRBJ2-7 TRBD2
TGTGCCAGCAGCTTAATTTTTGGGGGCACTGAAGCTTTCTTT CASSLIFGGTEAFF TRBV7-9 NA 14 TRBJ1-1 NA
TGTGCCAGCAGCTTGGTTCGGAACACTGAAGCTTTCTTT CASSLVRNTEAFF TRBV5-8 once 13 TRBJ1-1 NA
TGTGCCAGCAGCCCGGTGGGTCTAGGTTACGAGCAGTACTTC CASSPVGLGYEQYF TRBV7-8 NA 14 TRBJ2-7 NA
TGTGCCAGCAGGGGCTTCGGGTCAGTTGGCAATCAGCCCCAGCATTTT CASRGFGSVGNQPQHF TRBV27 NA 16 TRBJ1-5 NA
TGTGCCAGAACAGCCAACACCGGGGAGCTGTTTTTT CARTANTGELFF TRBV7-9 few 12 TRBJ2-2 NA
TGTGCCAGCAGCTTAGATCTATTAGTCGGGGGAGGAAGCGCTGAAGCTTTCTTT CASSLDLLVGGGSAEAFF TRBV11-2 NA 18 TRBJ1-1 NA
TGTGCCAGCAGCTTAGTATCAGGGTACAATGAGCAGTTCTTC CASSLVSGYNEQFF TRBV7-9 NA 14 TRBJ2-1 NA
TGTGCCAGCAGCCAAGCAACGAGCGGGAGCTACGAGCAGTACTTC CASSQATSGSYEQYF TRBV14 NA 15 TRBJ2-7 TRBD2
TGTGCCAGCAGCGGCGGGACAGATTATCAGCCCCAGCATTTT CASSGGTDYQPQHF TRBV9 NA 14 TRBJ1-5 TRBD1
TGTGCCAGCACTCGGACAGGGTCTTTATACGAGCAGTACTTC CASTRTGSLYEQYF TRBV6-6 NA 14 TRBJ2-7 TRBD1
TGTGCCAGCAGTGACTCGAGAGGCGGCTCCTACAATGAGCAGTTCTTC CASSDSRGGSYNEQFF TRBV6-4 NA 16 TRBJ2-1 NA
TGTGCCAGCAGCTTCGGGGTCACAAGCTCCTACAATGAGCAGTTCTTC CASSFGVTSSYNEQFF TRBV7-9 NA 16 TRBJ2-1 NA
TGTGCCAGCAACGATCTGGGGTATAGCGGGGCGAATGAGCAGTTCTTC CASNDLGYSGANEQFF TRBV28 NA 16 TRBJ2-1 TRBD2
TGTGCCAGCAGCGTAGGGTGGGAGAGTGCAGATACGCAGTATTTT CASSVGWESADTQYF TRBV9 NA 15 TRBJ2-3 NA
TGTGCCAGCAGCTTCGGCTGGGCTGGGAGCTCCTACGAGCAGTACTTC CASSFGWAGSSYEQYF TRBV5-4 NA 16 TRBJ2-7 NA
TGTGCCAGCAGCTTAGATCGGGACAGGCCCTACGAGCAGTACTTC CASSLDRDRPYEQYF TRBV11-2 NA 15 TRBJ2-7 TRBD1
TGTGCCAGCAGCGCGTCCAAGGGACTAGCGGCGAACACCGGGGAGCTGTTTTTT CASSASKGLAANTGELFF TRBV7-9 NA 18 TRBJ2-2 TRBD2
TGTGCCAGCAGCTCCCAAAACCCTTTACGGGGGCTTAACTATGGCTACACCTTC CASSSQNPLRGLNYGYTF TRBV7-9 NA 18 TRBJ1-2 NA
TGTGCCAGCAGCTTATCGCGGGATTGGGAGCAGTACTTC CASSLSRDWEQYF TRBV5-8 NA 13 TRBJ2-7 NA
TGTGCCAGCAGTTACCCTCTGACTAGCGGGAAGTGGGGCACCGGGGAGCTGTTTTTT CASSYPLTSGKWGTGELFF TRBV28 NA 19 TRBJ2-2 TRBD2
TGTGCCAGCAGTTTAAGGACAGGGGGCGGAGAGACCCAGTACTTC CASSLRTGGGETQYF TRBV27 NA 15 TRBJ2-5 TRBD1
TGTGCCAGCAGTCACGAAGGTGGCTACACCTTC CASSHEGGYTF TRBV28 NA 11 TRBJ1-2 NA
TGTGCCAGTAGTATGTCCAGCGGGAGGTCCGAGCAGTACTTC CASSMSSGRSEQYF TRBV19 NA 14 TRBJ2-7 TRBD2
TGTGCCAGCAGCTTCGACAGAAACTACGAGCAGTACTTC CASSFDRNYEQYF TRBV7-8 NA 13 TRBJ2-7 NA
TGCGCCAGCAGCCAAGGACAACCGGGAGGCACTGAAGCTTTCTTT CASSQGQPGGTEAFF TRBV4-3 NA 15 TRBJ1-1 NA
TGCAGCGTTGAAGAGACAGGCTACGAGCAGTACTTC CSVEETGYEQYF TRBV29-1 once 12 TRBJ2-7 NA
TGTGCCAGACCGGGACTAGCGGGATCCGATACGCAGTATTTT CARPGLAGSDTQYF TRBV2 NA 14 TRBJ2-3 TRBD2
TGCGCCAGCAGCCAAGAACGCGGGACAGGGACCTACGAGCAGTACTTC CASSQERGTGTYEQYF TRBV4-1 NA 16 TRBJ2-7 TRBD1
TGTGCCAGCAGCTCACAACCTACCTACGAGCAGTACTTC CASSSQPTYEQYF TRBV7-9 NA 13 TRBJ2-7 NA
TGCGCCAGCAGCCAAATAATGGACAAGACCTACGAGCAGTACTTC CASSQIMDKTYEQYF TRBV4-3 NA 15 TRBJ2-7 NA
TGTGCCAGCAGCACCCAGACAGGCTACGTATCCTACGAGCAGTACTTC CASSTQTGYVSYEQYF TRBV7-9 NA 16 TRBJ2-7 NA
TGCGCCAGCAGAGCCCAGTGGGAGCTGTTTTTT CASRAQWELFF TRBV10-2 NA 11 TRBJ2-2 NA
TGTGCCAGCAGCTCGGGGACTAACTCCTACGAGCAGTACTTC CASSSGTNSYEQYF TRBV11-1 NA 14 TRBJ2-7 TRBD2
TGTGCCATTCCTCAGTCCCTAGCGGGAGGGGGATTCACCGGGGAGCTGTTTTTT CAIPQSLAGGGFTGELFF TRBV10-3 NA 18 TRBJ2-2 TRBD2
TGTGCCAGCAGCCCTATGGGCGGGCAGGACACCAACTATACCTTC CASSPMGGQDTNYTF TRBV7-3 NA 15 TRBJ1-2 NA
TGTGCCAGCAGCCCAGGACTAGCGGCCTCCTACAATGAGCAGTTCTTC CASSPGLAASYNEQFF TRBV27 NA 16 TRBJ2-1 TRBD2
TGTGCCAGCAAAGTGGGACTAGCGGAGACCCGGGAGCTGTTTTTT CASKVGLAETRELFF TRBV6-5 NA 15 TRBJ2-2 TRBD2
TGTGCCAGCAGCTCGGGGGGTATTAATCAGCCCCAGCATTTT CASSSGGINQPQHF TRBV7-9 few 14 TRBJ1-5 NA
TGTGCCAGCAGTTTACTAGGCCAAGAGACCCAGTACTTC CASSLLGQETQYF TRBV27 NA 13 TRBJ2-5 NA
TGTGCCAGCAGCTTCGATCCTTGGGGACAGAACTATGGCTACACCTTC CASSFDPWGQNYGYTF TRBV5-5 NA 16 TRBJ1-2 TRBD1
TGTGCCAGCAGTTCCCAGCGGGCTAGCACAGATACGCAGTATTTT CASSSQRASTDTQYF TRBV27 NA 15 TRBJ2-3 NA
TGTGCCACCAGCAGAAACCTTTTTGGTAGTCCTAGCTCCTACGAGCAGTACTTC CATSRNLFGSPSSYEQYF TRBV15 NA 18 TRBJ2-7 NA
TGCGCCCGAAGGGGTCAGCCCCAGCATTTT CARRGQPQHF TRBV30 NA 10 TRBJ1-5 NA
TGCAGCGTTCAAGGTACCGACAGGTCTAACACTGAAGCTTTCTTT CSVQGTDRSNTEAFF TRBV29-1 NA 15 TRBJ1-1 NA
TGTGCCAGCAGCCAAACCCCCATCTACGAGCAGTACTTC CASSQTPIYEQYF TRBV7-6 NA 13 TRBJ2-7 NA
TGTGCCAGCAGTTCCAGGACTAGCCTCGATGAGCAGTTCTTC CASSSRTSLDEQFF TRBV6-6 once 14 TRBJ2-1 TRBD2
TGTGCCAGCCCCAGGGGCGATGAGCAGTTCTTC CASPRGDEQFF TRBV7-9 NA 11 TRBJ2-1 NA
TGCGCCAGCAGCTTTGGGTCGGGGGAGCAGTACTTC CASSFGSGEQYF TRBV5-1 NA 12 TRBJ2-7 NA
TGTGCCAGCAGCCTAACAGGGACAGGAATTTACGAGCAGTACTTC CASSLTGTGIYEQYF TRBV9 NA 15 TRBJ2-7 TRBD1
TGTGCCAGCAGCTCTGGACAGATGACTTCCTACGAGCAGTACTTC CASSSGQMTSYEQYF TRBV2 once 15 TRBJ2-7 NA
TGTGCCACCAAAGCAAGCCCGAACACCGGGGAGCTGTTTTTT CATKASPNTGELFF TRBV6-1 NA 14 TRBJ2-2 NA
TGTGCCAGCAGTCAAACGGGACATACCTACGAGCAGTACTTC CASSQTGHTYEQYF TRBV28 NA 14 TRBJ2-7 NA